The 17 T cell receptor beta chains presented below share a single source sample, sequenced in a study of blood T cell repertoires in COVID-19. Some clones are missing from TCRdb's copy, which holds only in-frame ones; the method was immunoSEQ multiplex PCR. Of 65,000 to 90,000 clones in the sample, approximately 88% were seen once. Sequencing was carried out using peripheral blood. All receptors derive from a woman aged 80 or older with acute or convalescent COVID-19.

V usage is TRBV10-3 and J usage is TRBJ1-3; D gene uncertain. The CDR3 length is 15 residues. Germline assignment: CDR1 ENHRY and CDR2 SYGVKD. Trimming left V 7 bases short and J 4 bases short, with 17 bases between. In DNA, the CDR3 is TGTGCCATCAAAAGAAGTACTCAACGGGGAAACACCATATATTTT. It specifies CAIKRSTQRGNTIYF.

Here the CDR3 reads CASSLNPGGAGNTIYF. CDR3 coding DNA: TGTGCCAGCAGCTTAAATCCAGGGGGAGCTGGAAACACCATATATTTT. This chain uses TRBV7-2 with TRBJ1-3; 7 bases are shared with TRBD1. The CDR3 is made up of 16 amino acids. Germline assignment: CDR1 SGHTA and CDR2 FQGNSA. V dropped 2 bases and J dropped 2; count of bases not matched to a gene: 6. Combining the CDR3 with reference TRBV7-2 and TRBJ1-3 gives the whole variable domain GAGVSQSPSNKVTEKGKDVELRCDPISGHTALYWYRQSLGQGLEFLIYFQGNSAPDKSGLPSDRFSAERTGGSVSTLTIQRTQQEDSAVYLCASSLNPGGAGNTIYFGEGSWLTVV.

The chain carries TRBV7-2 and TRBJ2-3, with D tentatively TRBD2 (5 bases). The V end was cut by 2 bases, the J end by 0 bases, with 6 bases between. The CDR3 is 14 residues long. Per germline, CDR1 SGHTA and CDR2 FQGNSA. This chain's CDR3 is CASSLRGSTDTQYF. The CDR3 bases are TGTGCCAGCAGCTTACGGGGAAGCACAGATACGCAGTATTTT.

The chain employs TRBV2 and TRBJ1-2, with D hard to call. Germline CDR1 and CDR2: SNHLY and FYNNEI. The CDR3 is 15 residues long. Deletions cut 1 base from V and 8 bases from J, with 17 bases between. CDR3 in DNA: TGTGCCAGCAGTGAAGTAAGGAGAGGGATTCGCGGCTACACCTTC. It translates to CASSEVRRGIRGYTF.

Note on this clone: Other DNA sequences in this sample translate to the same CDR3. The chain links TRBV7-2 to TRBJ2-5; 10 nucleotides align to TRBD2. J gave up 4 bases and V 4 bases, and 6 bases lay outside the gene matches. Germline V gene sequence: CDR1 SGHTA, CDR2 FQGNSA. CDR3 size: 15 residues. The CDR3 reads CASSWGLARGETQYF. Written as DNA, the CDR3 is TGTGCCAGCAGCTGGGGACTAGCGCGGGGAGAGACCCAGTACTTC.

V gene TRBV12-5 combines with J gene TRBJ2-1, with TRBD2 matching 9 bases. Germline V lookup: CDR1 LGHNT, CDR2 FRNRAP. The V and J ends lost 5 bases and 5 bases, in that order; junction bases with no gene match: 10. The CDR3 consists of 16 residues. CDR3 nucleotides: TGTGCTAGTGGTCGGATTAGCGGGGGTATTGACAATGAGCAGTTCTTC. Residues: CASGRISGGIDNEQFF.

The sample holds a few counts of this clone. The V and J genes are TRBV6-5 and TRBJ2-2; 8 nucleotides align to TRBD1. CDR1 and CDR2 (germline): MNHEY, SVGAGI. This CDR3 contains 15 residues. With V trimmed by 5 bases and J by 4 bases, 6 bases remained unmatched. DNA of the CDR3: TGTGCCAGCAGTCGGGGACAGGCCCGCACCGGGGAGCTGTTTTTT. Protein product: CASSRGQARTGELFF.

This chain uses TRBV6-5 with TRBJ1-3; tentative D call: TRBD1 (6 bases). V lost 10 bases and J lost 4, with 17 bases in between. The length of the CDR3 is 14 residues. CDR1 and CDR2 from the germline V gene are MNHEY and SVGAGI. CDR3 nucleotide sequence: TGTGCCACCAGGACAGAGGTTACAGGAAACACCATATATTTT. Translating gives CATRTEVTGNTIYF.

The CDR3 coding sequence is TGTGCCTGGAGTATAGGGGGATACACTGAAGCTTTCTTT. This translates into CAWSIGGYTEAFF. The chain carries TRBV30 and TRBJ1-1, with D maybe TRBD1 (6 bases). Trimming cost V 2 bases and J 3 bases, with 10 bases left between them. The CDR3 runs 13 residues. Germline V gives CDR1 GTSNPN, CDR2 SVGIG (reference sequence).

The chain has TRBV6-5 and TRBJ1-1; D is unclear. CDR3 size: 12 residues. From germline, CDR1 is MNHEY and CDR2 SVGAGI. V lost 2 bases and J 7 bases, leaving 8 bases between the germline ends. CDR3 in DNA: TGTGCCAGCAGTTACAGTGGGAGTGAAGCTTTCTTT. Residues: CASSYSGSEAFF.

The rearrangement uses TRBV2 and TRBJ2-1; the D is unclear. V lost 0 bases and J lost 4, with 13 bases in between. The CDR3 contains 16 residues. Per the germline V gene, CDR1 is SNHLY and CDR2 is FYNNEI. CDR3 region: CASSEASRTNYNEQFF. CDR3 nucleotide sequence: TGTGCCAGCAGTGAAGCGAGTAGAACCAATTACAATGAGCAGTTCTTC.

This clone was observed once. The chain employs TRBV7-9 and TRBJ2-3, with D perhaps TRBD1 (5 bases). Germline lookup yields CDR1 SEHNR and CDR2 FQNEAQ (reference sequence). V was cut by 1 base and J by 2 bases, with 19 bases left in between. This CDR3 region has 18 residues. The CDR3 region is CASSLGLQGRTITDTQYF. The CDR3 coding sequence is TGTGCCAGCAGCTTAGGTCTGCAGGGTCGTACCATCACAGATACGCAGTATTTT.

The chain uses TRBV9 and TRBJ2-7; perhaps TRBD2 as D (5 bases). Germline V gene data show CDR1 as SGDLS and CDR2 as YYNGEE. The CDR3 is 14 residues long. Trimming removed 4 bases at V and 3 bases at J, with 14 bases between. This CDR3 reads CASSPIGGSYEQYF. The DNA for the CDR3 is TGTGCCAGCAGCCCTATCGGAGGCAGCTACGAGCAGTACTTC.

The V gene is TRBV18, the J gene TRBJ1-2; 9 positions agree with TRBD1. V lost 1 base and J lost 3; bases outside the gene matches: 6. CDR3 length equals 16 residues. Germline V lookup: CDR1 KGHSH, CDR2 LQKENI. The CDR3 reads CASSPLSGQGDYGYTF. The CDR3 nucleotides read TGTGCCAGCTCACCACTCTCGGGACAGGGCGACTATGGCTACACCTTC.

This chain links TRBV19 with TRBJ2-7; D may be TRBD1 (5 bases). Trimming took 2 bases from V and 0 from J, leaving 14 bases between them. CDR1 and CDR2 from the germline V gene are LNHDA and SQIVND (reference sequence). CDR3 length: 16 amino acids. The CDR3 coding sequence is TGTGCCAGTAGTATATCGTGGGGCGAGAACTCCTACGAGCAGTACTTC. Translation gives CASSISWGENSYEQYF.

V is TRBV2 and J is TRBJ1-1; D gene uncertain. Germline V CDR1 and CDR2: SNHLY, FYNNEI. The CDR3 loop spans 13 amino acids. V lost 8 bases and J 3 bases, leaving 13 bases between the germline ends. Written as DNA, the CDR3 is TGTGCCAGCGTGAAGGCCGAGGACACTGAAGCTTTCTTT. Translating it yields CASVKAEDTEAFF.

This clone was seen more than once but under ten times. V gene TRBV2 combines with J gene TRBJ2-3; 10 positions match TRBD2. Germline loops: CDR1 SNHLY, CDR2 FYNNEI. The CDR3 consists of 15 residues. The ends lost 6 bases at V and 8 bases at J; junction bases unmatched: 11. This CDR3 is CASRGTSDPLRTQYF. CDR3 nucleotide sequence: TGTGCCAGCAGAGGGACTAGCGACCCCCTCCGTACGCAGTATTTT.